This entry lists 24 T cell receptor beta chains sequenced from one sample in a study of T cells in Graves' hyperthyroidism and ophthalmopathy. Amplification yielded TCR beta CDR3 regions, with RNA transcripts as the source. In the first-round RT-PCR of the TCR CDR3, the HTBI primer set was used. TCRdb independently ran MiXCR on the multiplex PCR reads; one entry per CDR3 protein. The sample has 750,000 to 950,000 distinct CDR3 sequences; approximately 40% are singletons. Sequenced input: blood. Source of these receptors: a man between 18 and 29 years old with Graves' hyperthyroidism.

This chain joins TRBV12-3 or TRBV12-4 and TRBJ1-4; TRBD1 aligns across 8 bases. CDR3 length equals 17 residues. The V gene end was trimmed by 6 bases and the J gene end by 7 bases; junction bases not matched to a gene: 16. This chain's CDR3 is CASSHPRQGPGGEKLFF. The DNA for the CDR3 is TGTGCCAGCAGCCACCCGCGACAGGGGCCGGGGGGTGAAAAACTGTTTTTT.

The chain recombines TRBV7-9 with TRBJ2-5; a weak D match, TRBD1 (5 bases). The CDR3 is made up of 14 amino acids. Germline assignment: CDR1 SEHNR and CDR2 FQNEAQ (reference sequence). The germline V and J ends were trimmed by 4 bases and 3 bases, with 12 bases remaining between them. DNA for the CDR3: TGTGCCAGCAGCTCCTCTGGGGCAGAAGAGACCCAGTACTTC. It specifies CASSSSGAEETQYF.

The sample holds many counts of this clonotype. The chain is built from TRBV29-1 and TRBJ1-1, with D perhaps matching TRBD1 (5 bases). Per germline, CDR1 SQVTM and CDR2 ANQGSEA. CDR3 size: 16 residues. Trimming removed 1 base at V and 0 bases at J, with 15 bases between. Here the CDR3 reads CSVEGDRASLNTEAFF. The CDR3 nucleotides are TGCAGCGTTGAAGGGGACCGGGCCAGCTTGAACACTGAAGCTTTCTTT.

There are a few counts of this clonotype. The chain is built from TRBV5-1 and TRBJ2-7; D could derive from TRBD1 or TRBD2 (5 bases each). The CDR3 has 13 amino acids. Germline V CDR1 and CDR2: SGHRS, YFSETQ. The germline V and J ends were trimmed by 0 bases and 7 bases, with 11 bases remaining between them. CDR3 loop: CASSLGDQREQYF. The CDR3 coding sequence is TGCGCCAGCAGCTTGGGGGACCAGAGGGAGCAGTACTTC.

Concerning this clonotype: One junction end disagrees with the germline gene, perhaps due to a read error. The chain joins TRBV2 to TRBJ2-2; 7 nucleotides match TRBD2. The CDR3 loop spans 15 amino acids. Per germline, CDR1 SNHLY and CDR2 FYNNEI. The CDR3 DNA reads TGCGCCAGCAGCTCGTCGGCTAGCGGTACCGGGGAGCTGTTTTTT. Protein sequence: CASSSSASGTGELFF. Combining the CDR3 with reference TRBV2 and TRBJ2-2 gives the whole variable domain EPEVTQTPSHQVTQMGQEVILRCVPISNHLYFYWYRQILGQKVEFLVSFYNNEISEKSEIFDDQFSVERPDGSNFTLKIRSTKLEDSAMYFCASSSSASGTGELFFGEGSRLTVL.

The CDR3 sequence is CSARGEGDYGYTF. CDR3 coding DNA: TGCAGTGCTAGGGGGGAGGGGGACTATGGCTACACCTTC. The chain employs TRBV20-1 and TRBJ1-2; tentative D call: TRBD1 (6 bases). The germline V gene encodes CDR1 DFQATT and CDR2 SNEGSKA (reference sequence). V lost 3 bases and J lost 3, with 11 bases in between. CDR3 length equals 13 residues.

The chain combines TRBV15 with TRBJ2-7, with 8 bases that match TRBD2. V was pared by 0 bases and J by 1 base, with 5 bases of the junction left unmatched. The CDR3 has 16 residues. CDR1 is LNHNV and CDR2 is YYDKDF in the germline V gene (reference sequence). As DNA, the CDR3 is TGTGCCACCAGCAGAGATCGAGTAGCGGGGTCCTACGAGCAGTACTTC. Protein: CATSRDRVAGSYEQYF.

In its sample, this clonotype was seen a few times. V usage is TRBV4-2 and J usage is TRBJ2-7; tentative D call: TRBD1 (6 bases). Germline V gene data show CDR1 as LGHNA and CDR2 as YNFKEQ. V was cut by 1 base and J by 2 bases, with 18 bases left in between. This CDR3 is 17 amino acids long. As DNA, the CDR3 is TGTGCCAGCAGCCAAGGTCCTACCAGACAGGCGACCTACGAGCAGTACTTC. It is translated as CASSQGPTRQATYEQYF.

J is TRBJ2-7 and V is TRBV20-1, with TRBD2 identical over 8 bases. The V segment lost 3 bases and the J segment 0 bases; nucleotides outside the gene matches: 7. Germline-derived CDR1 and CDR2 are DFQATT and SNEGSKA (reference sequence). This CDR3 comprises 15 residues. The CDR3 spells CSARSGSYSSYEQYF. The CDR3 DNA follows: TGCAGTGCTAGGAGCGGGAGCTACAGCTCCTACGAGCAGTACTTC.

This clonotype occurred many times. J is TRBJ2-7 and V is TRBV29-1; a possible D gene is TRBD1 (5 bases). Germline CDR1 and CDR2: SQVTM and ANQGSEA. V was clipped by 6 bases and J by 3 bases, with 12 bases between them. The CDR3 extends over 12 amino acids. For the CDR3, the DNA is TGCAGCGTGGGTAGGGGCAACTACGAGCAGTACTTC. It specifies CSVGRGNYEQYF.

The gene calls are TRBV2 and TRBJ2-5, with TRBD1 matching over 9 bases. This CDR3 region has 13 residues. Germline CDR1 reads SNHLY; CDR2 reads FYNNEI. Trimming took 7 bases from V and 5 from J; bases not matched to a gene: 5. The CDR3 nucleotides read TGTGCCAGCACGGGACAGGGATGGGAGACCCAGTACTTC. Residues: CASTGQGWETQYF.

This chain connects TRBV19 to TRBJ1-5, with D unresolved. V lost 7 bases and J 3 bases, leaving 10 bases between the germline ends. This CDR3 region has 13 residues. Germline V lookup: CDR1 LNHDA, CDR2 SQIVND (reference sequence). DNA of the CDR3: TGTGCCAGTAAAGATCGCTACAATCAGCCCCAGCATTTT. Amino acids: CASKDRYNQPQHF.

Only a few counts were recorded for this clonotype. The chain is built from TRBV4-2 and TRBJ2-7; D uncertain. The germline CDR1 and CDR2 sequences are LGHNA and YNFKEQ. V lost 1 base and J lost 4, with 11 bases in between. This CDR3 has 14 amino acids. The CDR3 protein is CASSQGQAAYEQYF. CDR3 coding DNA: TGTGCCAGCAGCCAAGGGCAGGCGGCGTACGAGCAGTACTTC.

The chain has TRBV29-1 and TRBJ1-2; D is unclear. The CDR3 spans 12 residues. Trimming shortened V by 8 bases and J by 2 bases, and 12 bases separated the two germline ends. Germline loops: CDR1 SQVTM, CDR2 ANQGSEA. The CDR3 sequence: CSSFPDNYGYTF. The CDR3 coding sequence is TGCAGCAGTTTTCCGGACAACTATGGCTACACCTTC.

This clonotype came up many times. The chain links TRBV2 to TRBJ2-7; tentative D call: TRBD2 (5 bases). The CDR3 extends over 15 amino acids. Trimming removed 0 bases at V and 0 bases at J, with 9 bases between. The germline gives CDR1 SNHLY, CDR2 FYNNEI. CDR3 amino acids: CASSEARGSSYEQYF. The DNA of the CDR3 is TGTGCCAGCAGTGAAGCGCGTGGGAGCTCCTACGAGCAGTACTTC.

This clonotype was picked up one time. Possible read error: a much larger clone is one base away. This chain connects TRBV7-3 to TRBJ1-2; D not resolved. Germline loops: CDR1 SGHTA, CDR2 FQGTGA. This CDR3 region has 12 residues. V lost 6 bases and J lost 8, with 13 bases in between. The CDR3 nucleotides are TGTGCCAGCAGTTACGGGCCCCCGGGCTACACCTTC. Amino acid sequence: CASSYGPPGYTF.

This clonotype came up a few times. The rearrangement joins TRBV6-5 to TRBJ1-1, with 7 bases lining up with TRBD1. Germline CDR1 and CDR2: MNHEY and SVGAGI. The CDR3 sequence is 13 residues long. Trimming cost V 6 bases and J 3 bases; bases outside gene matches: 4. CDR3 bases: TGTGCCAGCAGGCGGGACAGTCACACTGAAGCTTTCTTT. Its protein product is CASRRDSHTEAFF.

Worth noting for this clonotype: No conserved phenylalanine or tryptophan is present at the end of the CDR3, so a read error is the likely explanation. The chain recombines TRBV9 with TRBJ2-7, with D possibly matching TRBD1 (6 bases). Germline CDR1 and CDR2: SGDLS and YYNGEE. Trimming took off 0 bases at V and 3 bases at J, with 16 bases between the two ends. This CDR3 spans 16 amino acids. The CDR3 loop is CASSVGGTTFGYEQYL. CDR3 DNA sequence: TGTGCCAGCAGCGTAGGGGGGACAACCTTTGGCTACGAGCAGTACCTC.

The V call is TRBV2, the J call TRBJ2-3; tentatively, D is TRBD1 (6 bases). CDR1 and CDR2 (germline): SNHLY, FYNNEI. The CDR3 has 14 amino acids. Trimming left V 8 bases short and J 4 bases short, with 16 bases between. CDR3 protein: CASGAGQLADTQYF. In nucleotides, the CDR3 is TGTGCCAGCGGCGCAGGACAGTTAGCAGATACGCAGTATTTT.

Many counts were recorded for this clonotype. CDR3 in DNA: TGTGCCAGCAGCCATAGGACGACCACTGAAGCTTTCTTT. As protein: CASSHRTTTEAFF. The rearrangement uses TRBV14 and TRBJ1-1, with D hard to call. This CDR3 is 13 amino acids long. Trimming removed 3 bases from V and 4 bases from J, with 9 bases in between. CDR1 is SGHDN, CDR2 FVKESK, per germline. The variable domain in full, completed from reference TRBV14 and TRBJ1-1, reads EAGVTQFPSHSVIEKGQTVTLRCDPISGHDNLYWYRRVMGKEIKFLLHFVKESKQDESGMPNNRFLAERTGGTYSTLKVQPAELEDSGVYFCASSHRTTTEAFFGQGTRLTVV.

The V and J genes are TRBV10-3 and TRBJ1-2; D is ambiguous. Germline CDR1 and CDR2: ENHRY and SYGVKD. V lost 2 bases to trimming and J lost 8 bases, with 9 bases between them. CDR3 length equals 12 residues. The CDR3 DNA reads TGTGCCATCAGTGAGCCTGCAAGCGGCTACACCTTC. It yields the protein CAISEPASGYTF.

This clonotype was detected once. The V and J genes are TRBV4-1 and TRBJ1-5; possible D gene TRBD1, 5 bases. With 0 bases removed from V and 0 bases from J, the gap between germline ends came to 18 bases. CDR3 length: 19 amino acids. Per germline, CDR1 MGHRA and CDR2 YSYEKL. This chain's CDR3 is CASSQEGSPGTYSNQPQHF. CDR3 sequence (DNA): TGCGCCAGCAGCCAAGAAGGGAGCCCAGGGACCTATAGCAATCAGCCCCAGCATTTT.

The genes are TRBV11-2 and TRBJ2-7, with TRBD2 as a possible D gene (5 bases). Per germline, CDR1 SGHAT and CDR2 FQNNGV. V dropped 3 bases and J dropped 1 base, with 10 bases sitting between them. The CDR3 length is 14 residues. The CDR3 loop is CASSFLWESYEQYF. In nucleotides, the CDR3 is TGTGCCAGCAGCTTTCTATGGGAGTCCTACGAGCAGTACTTC. Drawing the rest from reference TRBV11-2 and TRBJ2-7, the complete variable domain is EAGVAQSPRYKIIEKRQSVAFWCNPISGHATLYWYQQILGQGPKLLIQFQNNGVVDDSQLPKDRFSAERLKGVDSTLKIQPAKLEDSAVYLCASSFLWESYEQYFGPGTRLTVT.

This clonotype was seen a few times. The genes are TRBV6-5 and TRBJ1-2; 11 positions match TRBD1. Germline loops: CDR1 MNHEY, CDR2 SVGAGI. The CDR3 has 15 residues. The V and J ends lost 5 bases and 4 bases, in that order; junction bases with no gene match: 6. The CDR3 coding sequence is TGTGCCAGCAGTACGACGGGACAGGGGGGCTATGGCTACACCTTC. Translating gives CASSTTGQGGYGYTF.